One and the same sample provided the 9 T cell receptor beta chains below, sequenced in a study of cytomegalovirus exposure and HLA in healthy donors. TCRdb's table, derived via immunoSEQ multiplex PCR, lists solely in-frame clones and lacks some. The table includes roughly 150,000 clones, almost 85% detected once. The specimen sequenced was PBMCs. The source of these receptors is a man aged 25-40 years in good health and CMV-seropositive.

The V call is TRBV21-1, the J call TRBJ2-7; the table's D call, TRBD2, has no DNA check behind it. TRBV21-1 is a pseudogene locus. CDR3 length: 17 residues. The DNA for the CDR3 is TGTGCCAGCAGCAAAGAAGGGTCGGGAGGTAGCTCCTACGAGCAGTACTTC. Residues: CASSKEGSGGSSYEQYF.

The rearrangement uses TRBV2 and TRBJ2-7, with D possibly matching TRBD2 (6 bases). V shed 8 bases and J shed 6 bases, with 11 bases lying between them. The germline V gene has CDR1 SNHLY and CDR2 FYNNEI. CDR3 length equals 11 residues. In DNA form, the CDR3 reads TGTGCCAGCGGGGGACTCTCCGAGCAGTACTTC. As protein: CASGGLSEQYF. Complete variable domain (other parts from reference TRBV2 and TRBJ2-7): EPEVTQTPSHQVTQMGQEVILRCVPISNHLYFYWYRQILGQKVEFLVSFYNNEISEKSEIFDDQFSVERPDGSNFTLKIRSTKLEDSAMYFCASGGLSEQYFGPGTRLTVT.

The rearrangement links TRBV9 to TRBJ2-7; 7 nucleotides line up with TRBD1. This CDR3 is 16 amino acids long. V shed 0 bases, J shed 2 bases, and the junction held 8 bases outside the gene matches. CDR1 and CDR2 from the germline V gene are SGDLS and YYNGEE. As DNA, the CDR3 is TGTGCCAGCAGCGTAGCCCGACAGGGTGAAGCCTACGAGCAGTACTTC. Protein sequence: CASSVARQGEAYEQYF.

As regards this clone: This specimen includes other DNA sequences encoding the same CDR3. The chain carries TRBV11-2 and TRBJ1-5; 9 bases fit TRBD1. This CDR3 region has 15 residues. Germline CDR1 SGHAT, CDR2 FQNNGV. V shed 4 bases, J shed 4 bases, and the junction held 5 bases outside the gene matches. CDR3 DNA: TGTGCCAGCAGCTCCTCCGGGACAGGGAATCAGCCCCAGCATTTT. It translates to CASSSSGTGNQPQHF.

CDR3 DNA: TGCGCCAGCAGCCAGCCGGGACAGGGGGCCCCCATCACTTATACGCAGTATTTT. Protein sequence: CASSQPGQGAPITYTQYF. This chain joins TRBV5-1 and TRBJ2-3; 12 bases map to TRBD1. Trimming cost V 4 bases and J 7 bases; bases outside gene matches: 16. There are 18 residues in the CDR3. Germline lookup yields CDR1 SGHRS and CDR2 YFSETQ.

This clone has just one count. The chain carries TRBV15 and TRBJ1-1; D not certain. Germline V gene sequence: CDR1 LNHNV, CDR2 YYDKDF (reference sequence). Trimming took off 0 bases at V and 1 base at J, with 9 bases between the two ends. The CDR3 is made up of 15 amino acids. The CDR3 loop reads CATSRDPAGNTEAFF. For the CDR3, the DNA is TGTGCCACCAGCAGAGATCCAGCGGGGAACACTGAAGCTTTCTTT.

This clone was counted ten times or more. The chain employs TRBV4-1 and TRBJ1-4; no reliable D call. Trimming stripped 6 bases from V and 4 bases from J, with 18 bases between. The CDR3 is made up of 16 amino acids. CDR1 is MGHRA and CDR2 is YSYEKL in the germline V gene. The CDR3 bases are TGCGCCAGCAGTCGTGGGGAGGGCCGAAATAATGAAAAACTGTTTTTT. This gives the protein CASSRGEGRNNEKLFF.

J is TRBJ2-1 and V is TRBV7-3, with TRBD1 identical over 7 bases. The J segment lost 6 bases and the V segment lost 1 base, leaving 9 bases of the junction unmatched. Germline CDR1 is SGHTA and CDR2 is FQGTGA. This CDR3 has 16 residues. In nucleotides, the CDR3 is TGTGCCAGCAGCTTAAATCGACAGGGTGAACTCAATGAGCAGTTCTTC. It specifies CASSLNRQGELNEQFF.

This sequence joins TRBV6-6 and TRBJ1-2; D is undetermined. The CDR3 is 12 residues long. V shed 5 bases and J shed 6 bases, with 10 bases lying between them. Germline V gene lookup returns CDR1 MNHNY and CDR2 SVGAGI (reference sequence). The CDR3, as DNA: TGTGCCAGCAGTATCCTGGAGGATGGCTACACCTTC. It yields the protein CASSILEDGYTF.